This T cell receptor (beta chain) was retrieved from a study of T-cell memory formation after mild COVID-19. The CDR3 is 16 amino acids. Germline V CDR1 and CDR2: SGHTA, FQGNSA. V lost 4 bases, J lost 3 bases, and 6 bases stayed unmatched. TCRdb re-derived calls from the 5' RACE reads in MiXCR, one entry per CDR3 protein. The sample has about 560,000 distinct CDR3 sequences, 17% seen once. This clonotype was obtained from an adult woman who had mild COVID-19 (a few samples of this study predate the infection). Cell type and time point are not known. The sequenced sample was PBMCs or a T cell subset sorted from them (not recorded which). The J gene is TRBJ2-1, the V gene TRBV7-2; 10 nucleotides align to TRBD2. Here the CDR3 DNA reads TGTGCCAGCAGCTCTTTTAGCGGGAGGAACTACAATGAGCAGTTCTTC. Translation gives CASSSFSGRNYNEQFF.